Listed below are T cell receptor beta chains from one sample, sequenced in a study of blood T cells in healthy people across ages. One entry per CDR3 protein, called by TCRdb with MiXCR from the 5' RACE reads. Of 730,000 or so distinct CDR3 sequences listed, 35% to 45% were seen once; the top ten hold 20% to 25%. Specimen: blood. The receptor set was obtained from a woman in her sixties or seventies in good health. Each CDR3 is given with its conserved first and last residue. D genes are given only for firm matches. Size values are once, few and many counts, or a class for expanded clones, and some rows have none.

V	size	J	D	CDR3	DNA
TRBV6-2/TRBV6-3	-	TRBJ2-7	-	CASTPVGGYYNEQYF	TGTGCCAGCACACCCGTCGGCGGATACTACAATGAGCAGTACTTC
TRBV20-1	few	TRBJ1-2	-	CSALSYGYTF	TGCAGTGCTCTGAGCTATGGCTACACCTTC
TRBV20-1	-	TRBJ2-1	TRBD2	CSARSGSGGPGNEQFF	TGCAGTGCTCGATCGGGGAGCGGGGGGCCGGGGAATGAGCAGTTCTTC
TRBV25-1	few	TRBJ2-6	-	CASSADRGTSGANVLTF	TGTGCCAGTTCAGCCGACAGAGGTACCTCTGGGGCCAACGTCCTGACTTTC
TRBV6-1	many	TRBJ2-3	-	CASSEAGGTSTDTQYF	TGTGCCAGCAGTGAAGCGGGGGGCACTAGCACAGATACGCAGTATTTT
TRBV20-1	-	TRBJ2-1	TRBD2	CSARGRWTSGRSHEQFF	TGCAGTGCTAGGGGCCGTTGGACTAGCGGGAGATCCCATGAGCAGTTCTTC
TRBV25-1	-	TRBJ1-2	-	CASSETSELTNYGYTF	TGTGCCAGCAGTGAAACCTCAGAATTAACTAACTATGGCTACACCTTC
TRBV12-3/TRBV12-4	-	TRBJ1-5	TRBD1	CASSFGAQGYQPQHF	TGTGCCAGCAGTTTCGGTGCACAGGGGTATCAGCCCCAGCATTTT
TRBV3-1	-	TRBJ2-7	TRBD2	CASSRPGLAGVKEQYF	TGTGCCAGCAGCCGCCCGGGACTAGCGGGAGTGAAGGAGCAGTACTTC
TRBV15	-	TRBJ1-5	-	CATSRDLAGDQPQHF	TGTGCCACCAGCAGAGATTTGGCAGGGGATCAGCCCCAGCATTTT
TRBV29-1	-	TRBJ2-5	TRBD2	CSVALLAETQYF	TGCAGCGTTGCTTTACTAGCGGAGACCCAGTACTTC
TRBV28	-	TRBJ2-7	TRBD1	CASTGQGGTNEQYF	TGTGCCAGCACCGGACAGGGGGGAACGAACGAGCAGTACTTC
TRBV20-1	-	TRBJ2-3	-	CSARDRSGWSDTQYF	TGCAGTGCTAGAGATAGGTCAGGGTGGTCGGATACGCAGTATTTT
TRBV30	-	TRBJ1-6	TRBD1	CAWSTGEGSPLHF	TGTGCCTGGAGCACAGGGGAAGGATCACCCCTCCACTTT
TRBV15	-	TRBJ1-6	-	CATSRQGAYNSPLHF	TGTGCCACCAGCAGGCAAGGAGCCTATAATTCACCCCTCCACTTT
TRBV6-5	-	TRBJ2-5	-	CASKRNREYF	TGTGCCAGCAAGAGGAATAGGGAGTACTTC
TRBV20-1	few	TRBJ2-5	TRBD2	CSARLAGLGEQYF	TGCAGTGCTAGACTAGCGGGGCTGGGGGAGCAGTACTTC
TRBV29-1	-	TRBJ2-3	-	CSVQDGADTQYF	TGCAGCGTCCAGGACGGCGCAGATACGCAGTATTTT
TRBV4-2	-	TRBJ2-1	-	CASSLLLANYNEQFF	TGTGCCAGCAGCCTCTTGCTAGCGAACTACAATGAGCAGTTCTTC
TRBV7-8	-	TRBJ2-5	-	CASSLGGPGTPETQYF	TGTGCCAGCAGCTTAGGGGGCCCCGGGACGCCAGAGACCCAGTACTTC
TRBV20-1	few	TRBJ2-3	-	CSAGGGAPFIADTQYF	TGCAGTGCCGGGGGCGGGGCCCCGTTCATTGCAGATACGCAGTATTTT
TRBV6-6	-	TRBJ2-7	-	CASSDGQLVPEQYF	TGTGCCAGCAGTGACGGACAGCTTGTTCCCGAGCAGTACTTC
TRBV6-1	many	TRBJ2-5	-	CASKDSLRETQYF	TGTGCCAGCAAGGACAGCTTGAGAGAGACCCAGTACTTC
TRBV6-5	few	TRBJ2-5	-	CASKDGGGEQYF	TGTGCCAGCAAAGACGGTGGAGGTGAGCAGTACTTC
TRBV6-5	-	TRBJ2-4	TRBD1	CASSYSWTGGPRGVQYF	TGTGCCAGCAGTTACTCGTGGACAGGGGGACCCCGCGGGGTTCAGTACTTC
TRBV24-1	-	TRBJ1-2	-	CATSDLSRTYGYTF	TGTGCCACCAGTGATTTGTCTCGAACCTATGGCTACACCTTC
TRBV5-1	-	TRBJ1-1	-	CASSLQSDLNTEAFF	TGCGCCAGCAGCTTACAATCGGATCTGAACACTGAAGCTTTCTTT
TRBV7-9	-	TRBJ2-7	-	CASISLGDSSYEQYF	TGTGCCAGCATCTCCTTGGGAGACAGTTCCTACGAGCAGTACTTC
TRBV14	-	TRBJ2-7	-	CASAGLQFNYEQYF	TGTGCCTCAGCAGGGCTCCAGTTCAACTACGAGCAGTACTTC
TRBV20-1	-	TRBJ1-6	-	CSARDEKDSPLHF	TGCAGTGCTAGGGACGAGAAGGATTCACCCCTCCACTTT
TRBV3-1	-	TRBJ1-4	-	CASSQAYEKLFF	TGTGCCAGCAGCCAAGCTTACGAAAAACTGTTTTTT
TRBV6-5	few	TRBJ2-7	TRBD1	CASSQTGSEQYF	TGTGCCAGCAGTCAGACAGGGTCCGAGCAGTACTTC
TRBV10-3	many	TRBJ2-1	-	CAIKHQQFNEQFF	TGTGCCATCAAGCACCAGCAATTCAATGAGCAGTTCTTC
TRBV7-9	-	TRBJ1-5	-	CASSLGGDNQPQHF	TGTGCCAGCAGCTTAGGAGGGGACAATCAGCCCCAGCATTTT
TRBV6-2/TRBV6-3	-	TRBJ2-1	-	CASRLAYSYNEQFF	TGTGCCAGCAGGCTAGCGTACTCCTACAATGAGCAGTTCTTC
TRBV10-3	few	TRBJ2-5	-	CAISIRDGETQYF	TGTGCCATCAGTATCCGGGACGGGGAGACCCAGTACTTC
TRBV20-1	-	TRBJ2-3	-	CSARVDTQYF	TGCAGTGCTAGAGTAGATACGCAGTATTTT
TRBV18	-	TRBJ2-3	TRBD1	CASSPRTGHTDTQYF	TGTGCCAGCTCACCTCGGACAGGACACACAGATACGCAGTATTTT
TRBV20-1	-	TRBJ2-1	-	CSRAEAGRNNEQFF	TGCAGCCGAGCGGAAGCGGGCCGCAACAATGAGCAGTTCTTC
TRBV13	-	TRBJ2-7	TRBD1	CVSSLRQGVFYEQYF	TGTGTCAGCAGCTTACGACAGGGGGTTTTCTACGAGCAGTACTTC
TRBV21-1	-	TRBJ2-7	-	CASSKVQGQGTEQYF	TGTGCCAGCAGCAAAGTACAAGGGCAGGGAACCGAGCAGTACTTC
TRBV11-3	-	TRBJ2-1	-	CASSHRRVLSYNEQFF	TGTGCCAGCAGCCATAGGCGGGTTCTCTCCTACAATGAGCAGTTCTTC
TRBV7-3	-	TRBJ2-7	-	CASSSRGGTGTYEQYF	TGTGCCAGCAGCTCCCGGGGGGGGACAGGAACCTACGAGCAGTACTTC
TRBV7-2	few	TRBJ1-2	-	CASSSSGGYGYTF	TGTGCCAGCAGCTCCTCGGGGGGATATGGCTACACCTTC
TRBV6-2/TRBV6-3	-	TRBJ2-5	-	CASSPDPAAPGETQYF	TGTGCCAGCAGTCCAGATCCAGCGGCCCCGGGAGAGACCCAGTACTTC
TRBV7-2	few	TRBJ1-5	-	CASSLYQGSNQPQHF	TGTGCCAGCAGCTTATACCAGGGAAGCAATCAGCCCCAGCATTTT
TRBV3-1	-	TRBJ2-7	-	CASSQVGNAPHNEQYF	TGTGCCAGCAGCCAAGTTGGGAACGCACCACACAATGAGCAGTACTTC
TRBV5-6	-	TRBJ2-1	-	CASTSQRDNEQFF	TGTGCCAGCACCTCACAAAGAGACAATGAGCAGTTCTTC
TRBV6-4	few	TRBJ2-1	TRBD2	CASSGTSGRDPNEQFF	TGTGCCAGCAGTGGGACTAGCGGGAGGGACCCCAATGAGCAGTTCTTC